This TCR beta chain was recorded in a study of CXCR3-negative and CXCR3-positive naive CD8 T cells. About the research overall: Sequencing yielded some 140 million TRB reads, roughly 1.5 +/- 0.3 million per library. Whole-study findings and limits: Hydrophobicity was higher for TRB CDR3s found in CXCR3-positive naive cells than in CXCR3-negative naive cells.

With respect to this clonotype: Its cognate antigen is unknown.

The germline V gene has CDR1 SGDLS and CDR2 YYNGEE. This CDR3 has 15 residues. Preparation of TRB cDNA libraries relied on 5' RACE carrying UMI labels. TCRdb processed the 5' RACE reads again and assigns one entry to each CDR3 protein, with no DNA. The table lists 100,000 to 150,000 distinct CDR3 sequences. The TCR originated in a human donor in good health. Some clones in this sample may be carry-over from other donors' samples. The V and J genes are TRBV9 and TRBJ2-7; the D gene TCRdb calls, TRBD1, cannot be checked with no DNA. Sequenced input: naive CXCR3- CD8+ T cells from blood. Specified subset: CD45RO-CCR7+CD27+CD95- naive CD8+ T cells lacking CXCR3 (TNR3-). The CDR3 is CASSVGSGTAYEQYF.